The sequence of this T cell receptor (beta chain) was determined in a study of human T cells and chemical hapten exposure. Study at large: In the sensitization step, 2% DPC was placed on approximately 2 cm by approximately 2 cm of upper inner arm skin. Each patch test put 0.01% DPC on the upper back, and results were read at 6 days. Largely, small differences in pooled library volume made per-sample TCR yields vary. Notes on the study in general: Because all patients had alopecia, their immune responses might differ from healthy ones.

Time point: patch test 2, 6 weeks after DPC sensitization. Treatment meaning: therapeutic diphenylcyclopropenone sensitization with weekly scalp DPC. This clonotype has a handful of counts. No antigen is known for it. The CDR3 is 18 residues long. V dropped 5 bases and J dropped 3 bases, with 26 bases sitting between them. Germline loops: CDR1 MDHEN, CDR2 SYDVKM. TCRdb re-analysed the RACE reads in MiXCR, keeping a single row per CDR3 protein. The sample shows more than 90,000 distinct CDR3 sequences, about 10% of them seen only once. V gene TRBV28 combines with J gene TRBJ2-7; maybe TRBD2 (6 bases). Sequencing used whole blood, obtained in connection with sensitization to the hapten diphenylcyclopropenone (DPC). The source of this sequence is a middle-aged woman with alopecia areata. Some clones in this sample may be carry-over from other donors' samples. Here the CDR3 reads CASSPTPPPGTVLYEQYF. The CDR3 DNA reads as TGTGCCAGCAGTCCCACACCCCCTCCCGGGACTGTTCTCTACGAGCAGTACTTC.